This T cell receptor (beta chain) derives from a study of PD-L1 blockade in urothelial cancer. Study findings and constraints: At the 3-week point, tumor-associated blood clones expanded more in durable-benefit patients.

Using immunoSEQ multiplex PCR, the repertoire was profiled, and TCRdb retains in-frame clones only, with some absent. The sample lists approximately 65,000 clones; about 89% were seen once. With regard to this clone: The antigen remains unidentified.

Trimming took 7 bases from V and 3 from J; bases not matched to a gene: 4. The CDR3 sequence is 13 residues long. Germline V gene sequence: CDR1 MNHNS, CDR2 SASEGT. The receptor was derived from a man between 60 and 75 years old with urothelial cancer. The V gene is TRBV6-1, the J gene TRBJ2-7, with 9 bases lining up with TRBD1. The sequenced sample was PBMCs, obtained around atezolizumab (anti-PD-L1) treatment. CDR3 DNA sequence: TGTGCCAGCACAGGGGACAGGGTCTACGAGCAGTACTTC. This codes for CASTGDRVYEQYF.